The clone carrying this T cell receptor (beta chain) came up many times. Its antigen is unknown. This sample was taken from a study of CD8 T cells in ankylosing spondylitis. The study, taken as a whole, reports: CD8+ disease-linked clones were present at relatively low frequencies in blood. Made up of 7 to 9 highly homologous variants, a TCR beta motif appeared characteristic of ankylosing spondylitis blood. In synovial fluid and blood from reactive arthritis, some motif variants were previously reported. Matched ankylosing spondylitis synovial fluid reportedly contained a significantly enriched population of disease-linked clones.

The TCR beta libraries were generated through quantitative 5'-RACE incorporating molecular barcodes. MiXCR, run by TCRdb on the 5' RACE reads, gives a single entry per CDR3 protein. Seen here are about 220,000 distinct CDR3 sequences, 5.5% to 7.5% observed once, and the top ten hold 14%. This CDR3 contains 18 residues. The V gene's germline CDR1 is MDHEN and CDR2 SYDVKM. J gave up 1 base and V 2 bases, and 10 bases lay outside the gene matches. The V call is TRBV28, the J call TRBJ1-1, with 10 bases matching TRBD1. Input material: blood, either unsorted or a sorted T cell fraction (not recorded which). This clonotype was obtained from a male donor with ankylosing spondylitis. The CDR3 coding sequence is TGTGCCAGCAGTTTAAAGGTACGGGGACAGGGGTCGAACACTGAAGCTTTCTTT. This encodes CASSLKVRGQGSNTEAFF.